The source of this TCR beta chain is a study of T-cell memory formation after mild COVID-19. Study in general: Largely, TCR clusters stayed within a single donor.

This clonotype has more than one count but fewer than ten. No antigen is known for it. The 5'RACE method, run with constant-segment primers, produced TCR alpha and TCR beta cDNA libraries (carrying sample barcodes and UMIs). TCRdb reanalysed the 5' RACE reads using MiXCR and keeps one entry per CDR3 protein. The sample lists 300,000 to 400,000 distinct CDR3 sequences, under 25% occurring once. Overall study findings and caveats: Several responding clones turned up in pre-infection memory, indicating that cross-reactive memory may have taken part. Researchers report contracting CD4+ clones mostly in CM and EM, with CD8+ clones in EMRA.

Sequences were obtained from PBMCs or a T cell subset sorted from them (not recorded which). The TCR was taken from an adult woman who had mild COVID-19 (a few samples of this study predate the infection). Cell type and time point are not known.

The CDR3 protein is CASSQPGNYGYTF. In DNA form, the CDR3 reads TGTGCCAGCAGCCAACCAGGGAACTATGGCTACACCTTC. The rearrangement joins TRBV3-1 to TRBJ1-2, with D possibly matching TRBD1 (5 bases). The CDR3 runs to 13 residues. The ends were cut back, 2 bases at V and 2 bases at J, with 6 bases in the middle. Germline loops: CDR1 LGHDT, CDR2 YNNKEL (reference sequence).